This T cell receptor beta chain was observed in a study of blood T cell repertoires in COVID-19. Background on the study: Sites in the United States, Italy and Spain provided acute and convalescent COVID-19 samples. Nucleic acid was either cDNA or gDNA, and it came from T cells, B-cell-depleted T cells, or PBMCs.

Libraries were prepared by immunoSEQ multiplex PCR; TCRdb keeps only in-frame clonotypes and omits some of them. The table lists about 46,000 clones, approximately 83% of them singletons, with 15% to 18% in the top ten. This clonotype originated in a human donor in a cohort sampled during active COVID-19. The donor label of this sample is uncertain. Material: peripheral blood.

Here the CDR3 reads CASSRPAGSPLHF. The CDR3 region has the DNA TGTGCCAGCAGCCGGCCTGCGGGTTCACCCCTCCACTTT. The V gene is TRBV28, the J gene TRBJ1-6; D not certain. V was shortened by 6 bases and J by 9 bases, with 12 bases between the two germline ends. The CDR3 spans 13 residues. Germline-derived CDR1 and CDR2 are MDHEN and SYDVKM.